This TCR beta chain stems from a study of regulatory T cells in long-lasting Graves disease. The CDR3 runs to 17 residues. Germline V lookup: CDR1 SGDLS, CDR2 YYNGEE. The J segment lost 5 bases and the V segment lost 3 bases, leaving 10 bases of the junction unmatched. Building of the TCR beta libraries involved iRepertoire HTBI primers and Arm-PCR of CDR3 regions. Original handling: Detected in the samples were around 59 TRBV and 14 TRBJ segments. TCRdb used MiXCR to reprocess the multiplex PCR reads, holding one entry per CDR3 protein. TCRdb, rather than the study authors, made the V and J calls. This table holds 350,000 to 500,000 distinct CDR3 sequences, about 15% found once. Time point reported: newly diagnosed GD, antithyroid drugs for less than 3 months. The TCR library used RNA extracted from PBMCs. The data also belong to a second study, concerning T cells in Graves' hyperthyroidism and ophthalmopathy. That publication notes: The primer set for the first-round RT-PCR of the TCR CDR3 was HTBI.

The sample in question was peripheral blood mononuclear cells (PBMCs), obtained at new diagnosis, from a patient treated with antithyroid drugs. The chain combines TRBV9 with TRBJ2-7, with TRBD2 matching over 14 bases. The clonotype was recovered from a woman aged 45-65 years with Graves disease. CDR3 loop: CASSASGTSGSRNEQYF. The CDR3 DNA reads TGTGCCAGCAGCGCCTCCGGGACTAGCGGGAGTCGCAACGAGCAGTACTTC.